These 30 T cell receptor beta chains were all obtained from the same sample, sequenced in a study of blood T cell repertoires in COVID-19. The protocol was immunoSEQ multiplex PCR, while the TCRdb copy is restricted to in-frame clones and leaves out a portion. Here the sample spans a few hundred thousand clones, 88% being singletons. The sample comprised PBMCs or T cells enriched from blood (not recorded which). Every receptor here comes from a woman aged 18 to 35 who had recovered from COVID-19.

This clone came up once. One junction end disagrees with the germline gene, perhaps due to a read error. The chain couples TRBV29-1 to TRBJ2-3; 15 nucleotides line up with TRBD2. Germline V gene lookup returns CDR1 SQVTM and CDR2 ANQGSEA. The CDR3 spans 16 residues. CDR3 bases: TGCAGCGTGGAAGGACTAGCGGGGGGGCGAGGAGATACGCAGTATTTT. Protein product: CSVEGLAGGRGDTQYF.

V gene TRBV24-1 combines with J gene TRBJ2-3, with TRBD1 matching over 7 bases. CDR3 size: 15 residues. The V and J ends lost 1 base and 4 bases, in that order; junction bases with no gene match: 4. From germline, CDR1 is KGHDR and CDR2 SFDVKD. The chain's CDR3 is CATSDFAQGADTQYF. CDR3 sequence (DNA): TGTGCCACCAGTGATTTTGCCCAGGGGGCAGATACGCAGTATTTT.

This clone was detected only a few times. The chain is built from TRBV5-6 and TRBJ1-2; 8 nucleotides align to TRBD1. This CDR3 comprises 18 residues. Germline CDR1 reads SGHDT; CDR2 reads YYEEEE. V shed 4 bases and J 3 bases; nucleotides not matched to a gene: 17. CDR3 nucleotides: TGTGCCAGCAGCCACGCCGACAGGGGTCACCCTTTGGACTATGGCTACACCTTC. This gives the protein CASSHADRGHPLDYGYTF. The full variable domain, completed using reference TRBV5-6 and TRBJ1-2, is DAGVTQSPTHLIKTRGQQVTLRCSPKSGHDTVSWYQQALGQGPQFIFQYYEEEERQRGNFPDRFSGHQFPNYSSELNVNALLLGDSALYLCASSHADRGHPLDYGYTFGSGTRLTVV.

The V call is TRBV27, the J call TRBJ2-7, with D perhaps matching TRBD2 (5 bases). Trimming cost V 6 bases and J 6 bases, with 12 bases left between them. The CDR3 is made up of 12 amino acids. Germline loops: CDR1 MNHEY, CDR2 SMNVEV (reference sequence). CDR3 coding DNA: TGTGCCAGCAGACGGGAATCGGCCGAGCAGTACTTC. Translation: CASRRESAEQYF.

V and J are TRBV6-5 and TRBJ2-5; the match to TRBD1 covers 9 bases. V dropped 6 bases and J dropped 5; count of bases not matched to a gene: 7. CDR1 and CDR2 from the germline V gene are MNHEY and SVGAGI. This CDR3 is 14 amino acids long. This chain's CDR3 is CASRAGQGFETQYF. DNA of the CDR3: TGTGCCAGCAGGGCGGGACAGGGTTTTGAGACCCAGTACTTC.

This chain connects TRBV27 to TRBJ1-1, with a tentative D call TRBD1 (6 bases). V shed 6 bases and J shed 0 bases, with 17 bases lying between them. Germline lookup yields CDR1 MNHEY and CDR2 SMNVEV (reference sequence). The CDR3 is made up of 16 amino acids. The CDR3 spells CASSVGQLLMNTEAFF. CDR3 nucleotides: TGTGCCAGCAGCGTCGGACAGTTACTAATGAACACTGAAGCTTTCTTT.

The V and J genes are TRBV13 and TRBJ2-7, with 10 bases matching TRBD1. The CDR3 is 14 amino acids. Germline lookup yields CDR1 PRHDT and CDR2 FYEKMQ (reference sequence). V trimming: 8 bases; J trimming: 6 bases; junction bases outside the gene matches: 10. The CDR3 region has the DNA TGTGCCAGCGGCAGGGGACAGGGGTTCTCCGAGCAGTACTTC. It translates to CASGRGQGFSEQYF.

The J gene is TRBJ1-2, the V gene TRBV4-1, with D maybe TRBD1 (6 bases). CDR1 and CDR2 from the germline V gene are MGHRA and YSYEKL. Trimming removed 0 bases from V and 5 bases from J, with 10 bases in between. This CDR3 is built from 14 residues. CDR3 DNA: TGCGCCAGCAGCCAAGAGATGACAGGATATGGCTACACCTTC. Its translation is CASSQEMTGYGYTF.

The rearrangement joins TRBV5-1 to TRBJ2-7, with no clear D. In germline, CDR1 is SGHRS, CDR2 YFSETQ. V was pared by 2 bases and J by 0 bases, with 9 bases between. CDR3 length: 14 residues. The CDR3 loop reads CASSFIAGSYEQYF. In DNA form, the CDR3 reads TGCGCCAGCAGCTTCATCGCAGGCTCCTACGAGCAGTACTTC. The full variable domain, in which reference TRBV5-1 and TRBJ2-7 provide the parts outside the CDR3, is KAGVTQTPRYLIKTRGQQVTLSCSPISGHRSVSWYQQTPGQGLQFLFEYFSETQRNKGNFPGRFSGRQFSNSRSEMNVSTLELGDSALYLCASSFIAGSYEQYFGPGTRLTVT.

The J gene is TRBJ1-3, the V gene TRBV19, with TRBD1 as a possible D gene (5 bases). CDR1 is LNHDA, CDR2 SQIVND, per germline (reference sequence). V lost 6 bases to trimming and J lost 7 bases, with 16 bases between them. The CDR3 is 14 residues long. The CDR3 nucleotides are TGTGCCAGTAGCAATCAGGGAGGAGGGAACACCATATATTTT. Its protein product is CASSNQGGGNTIYF.

The rearrangement uses TRBV28 and TRBJ1-1; 7 nucleotides align to TRBD1. Trimming removed 4 bases from V and 0 bases from J; junction bases left unmatched: 11. The CDR3 is 17 amino acids. Germline values: CDR1 MDHEN, CDR2 SYDVKM. CDR3 residues: CASSSPPGGNMNTEAFF. For the CDR3, the DNA is TGTGCCAGCAGTTCCCCGCCAGGGGGAAACATGAACACTGAAGCTTTCTTT.

In its sample, this clone was seen once. This chain joins TRBV19 and TRBJ1-2, with 8 bases lining up with TRBD1. CDR1 is LNHDA and CDR2 is SQIVND in the germline V gene (reference sequence). This CDR3 comprises 13 residues. The J segment lost 0 bases and the V segment lost 6 bases, leaving 0 bases of the junction unmatched. The CDR3 here is CASRGQANYGYTF. The CDR3 DNA reads as TGTGCCAGTAGGGGACAGGCTAACTATGGCTACACCTTC. The variable domain in full, completed from reference TRBV19 and TRBJ1-2, reads DGGITQSPKYLFRKEGQNVTLSCEQNLNHDAMYWYRQDPGQGLRLIYYSQIVNDFQKGDIAEGYSVSREKKESFPLTVTSAQKNPTAFYLCASRGQANYGYTFGSGTRLTVV.

The chain combines TRBV13 with TRBJ2-4; 8 positions agree with TRBD1. Per germline, CDR1 PRHDT and CDR2 FYEKMQ (reference sequence). CDR3 length: 14 residues. J lost 3 bases, V lost 4 bases, and 2 bases had no gene match. The CDR3 region has the DNA TGTGCCAGCAGCTCCGGACAGGGCAAAAACATTCAGTACTTC. Translated: CASSSGQGKNIQYF.

The V call is TRBV7-8, the J call TRBJ1-1; 9 bases agree with TRBD1. Germline V gene lookup returns CDR1 SGHVS and CDR2 FQNEAQ. CDR3 length: 15 residues. After removal of 2 bases from V and 11 bases from J, the junction contained 12 bases not matched to a gene. This CDR3 is CASSLLRTGDRGAFF. CDR3 nucleotides: TGTGCCAGCAGCTTACTCAGGACAGGGGATAGAGGTGCTTTCTTT.

This rearrangement joins TRBV10-3 to TRBJ2-7, with 8 bases identical to TRBD1. Germline CDR1 and CDR2: ENHRY and SYGVKD. The junction had 14 bases not matched to a gene; V was cut back by 3 bases and J by 13 bases. The CDR3 contains 14 residues. CDR3 DNA sequence: TGTGCCATCAGTGAATCGGCCAGGGGGCGGTCCGTTTACTTC. It is translated as CAISESARGRSVYF.

The chain joins TRBV5-1 to TRBJ1-6; a possible D gene is TRBD1 (5 bases). Trimming cost V 4 bases and J 9 bases, with 23 bases left between them. Germline-derived CDR1 and CDR2 are SGHRS and YFSETQ. This CDR3 region has 17 residues. The CDR3 bases are TGCGCCAGCAGCACGGTCGGGGGAGGGGTACGTGGTTCACCCCTCCACTTT. Translation gives CASSTVGGGVRGSPLHF.

This chain joins TRBV5-4 and TRBJ1-1; 7 bases are a match to TRBD1. Germline CDR1 reads SGHNT; CDR2 reads YYREEE (reference sequence). V was pared by 4 bases and J by 11 bases, with 11 bases of the junction left unmatched. The CDR3 contains 13 residues. CDR3: CASSAGTVPEAFF. The CDR3, as DNA: TGTGCCAGCAGCGCCGGGACAGTGCCGGAGGCTTTCTTT.

The genes are TRBV5-5 and TRBJ1-4; unclear D gene. In germline, CDR1 is SGHKS, CDR2 YYEKEE (reference sequence). The length of the CDR3 is 15 residues. The ends were cut back, 0 bases at V and 0 bases at J, with 6 bases in the middle. The CDR3 loop reads CASSLEGATNEKLFF. The CDR3 bases are TGTGCCAGCAGCTTGGAGGGAGCAACTAATGAAAAACTGTTTTTT.

The rearrangement joins TRBV5-3 to TRBJ1-1; D is possibly TRBD1 (5 bases). TRBV5-3 is marked as an open reading frame, function uncertain. This CDR3 has 13 residues. Trimming removed 3 bases at V and 4 bases at J, with 10 bases between. CDR3 DNA: TGTGCCAGAAGCTCGCCCAGGGTCACTGAAGCTTTCTTT. This translates into CARSSPRVTEAFF.

This clone has just one count. This chain links TRBV4-2 with TRBJ1-3, with 9 bases aligning to TRBD1. CDR1 and CDR2 from the germline V gene are LGHNA and YNFKEQ. This CDR3 is built from 14 residues. Trimming at V came to 4 bases and at J to 4 bases, leaving 2 bases not matched to a gene. The DNA of the CDR3 is TGTGCCAGCAGCCCGACAGGGGGGGGAAACACCATATATTTT. This codes for CASSPTGGGNTIYF.

This clone appeared a single time. V gene TRBV28 combines with J gene TRBJ1-2, with 8 bases that match TRBD1. V was pared by 0 bases and J by 8 bases, with 11 bases of the junction left unmatched. Germline V CDR1 and CDR2: MDHEN, SYDVKM. This CDR3 comprises 16 residues. The chain's CDR3 is CASSLWGTGGRGGYTF. In nucleotides, the CDR3 is TGTGCCAGCAGTTTATGGGGAACAGGGGGTAGAGGAGGCTACACCTTC.

The table lists this clone with a few counts. The V gene is TRBV7-9, the J gene TRBJ2-7, with a tentative D call TRBD1 (5 bases). This CDR3 spans 14 amino acids. Deletions cut 4 bases from V and 4 bases from J, with 14 bases between. Per the germline V gene, CDR1 is SEHNR and CDR2 is FQNEAQ (reference sequence). The DNA for the CDR3 is TGTGCCAGCAGCTCCCCTGGGGCTATTTACGAGCAGTACTTC. It yields the protein CASSSPGAIYEQYF.

In its sample, this clone was seen once. V usage is TRBV5-4 and J usage is TRBJ2-1, with 8 nucleotides matching TRBD1. This CDR3 spans 16 amino acids. CDR1 and CDR2 from the germline V gene are SGHNT and YYREEE (reference sequence). With V trimmed by 3 bases and J by 0 bases, 5 bases remained unmatched. CDR3 nucleotide sequence: TGTGCCAGCAGCTGTGGACAGGGATGCTCCTACAATGAGCAGTTCTTC. It translates to CASSCGQGCSYNEQFF.

This rearrangement joins TRBV4-2 to TRBJ1-2; D perhaps matches TRBD1 (5 bases). This CDR3 is built from 14 residues. With 7 bases removed from V and 8 bases from J, the gap between germline ends came to 20 bases. Germline CDR1 reads LGHNA; CDR2 reads YNFKEQ. For the CDR3, the DNA is TGTGCCAGCACCCTTGAATGGGGGGGTGAGGGCTACACCTTC. Its protein is CASTLEWGGEGYTF.

The chain employs TRBV7-8 and TRBJ2-3; TRBD2 might be the D (5 bases). V lost 5 bases and J 2 bases, leaving 11 bases between the germline ends. The CDR3 has 14 residues. Germline CDR1 and CDR2: SGHVS and FQNEAQ. The CDR3 DNA reads TGTGCCAGCAGCACCCGAGGGCTCACAGATACGCAGTATTTT. Translating gives CASSTRGLTDTQYF.

The rearrangement joins TRBV29-1 to TRBJ2-7; 10 bases line up with TRBD1. Germline CDR1 is SQVTM and CDR2 is ANQGSEA. CDR3 length: 13 amino acids. With 6 bases clipped from V and 3 bases from J, the junction kept 5 bases outside the gene matches. The CDR3 region has the DNA TGCAGCGTGATCCGGGACAGGGGCTACGAGCAGTACTTC. It specifies CSVIRDRGYEQYF.

The chain uses TRBV11-2 and TRBJ1-2; 11 bases match TRBD1. V lost 6 bases and J lost 7; bases outside the gene matches: 7. Germline V lookup: CDR1 SGHAT, CDR2 FQNNGV. The CDR3 is made up of 14 amino acids. The CDR3: CASRHPGQGGGYTF. CDR3 DNA: TGTGCCAGCAGACATCCGGGACAGGGGGGTGGCTACACCTTC.

The J gene is TRBJ2-1, the V gene TRBV29-1, with a possible D match to TRBD2 (5 bases). This CDR3 is built from 14 residues. V lost 4 bases, J lost 3 bases, and 13 bases lay in between. Per the germline V gene, CDR1 is SQVTM and CDR2 is ANQGSEA. The CDR3 nucleotides are TGCAGCGTTGGGGGAGTCGTGGGCTACAATGAGCAGTTCTTC. Its translation: CSVGGVVGYNEQFF.

The chain has TRBV5-1 and TRBJ1-1; D gene ambiguous. Per the germline V gene, CDR1 is SGHRS and CDR2 is YFSETQ. The CDR3 is made up of 16 amino acids. The V end lost 2 bases, the J end lost 4 bases, and 18 bases lay between the germline ends. Here the CDR3 DNA reads TGCGCCAGCAGCTTTGCTAGGTTCAACGGGGTCACTGAAGCTTTCTTT. This codes for CASSFARFNGVTEAFF. Complete variable domain (other parts from reference TRBV5-1 and TRBJ1-1): KAGVTQTPRYLIKTRGQQVTLSCSPISGHRSVSWYQQTPGQGLQFLFEYFSETQRNKGNFPGRFSGRQFSNSRSEMNVSTLELGDSALYLCASSFARFNGVTEAFFGQGTRLTVV.

V gene TRBV27 combines with J gene TRBJ1-5, with 9 bases that match TRBD1. Germline V gene data show CDR1 as MNHEY and CDR2 as SMNVEV (reference sequence). The CDR3 is made up of 15 amino acids. V gave up 6 bases and J gave up 7 bases; unmatched junction bases: 10. The CDR3 DNA sequence: TGTGCCAGCAGAAAGGGACAGGGCGTAGAGCAGCCCCAGCATTTT. This codes for CASRKGQGVEQPQHF.